The 12 T cell receptor beta chains given below trace back to one sample, sequenced in a study of Ad26.COV2.S vaccination and SARS-CoV-2 variants. Treatment indicated: some 20 received Ad26.COV2.S at low or high dose, single or two shots; roughly five received placebo; per-sample allocation not given. Collection of the samples took place on day 63 after the first injection of vaccine or placebo. Clones were read by immunoSEQ multiplex PCR, and TCRdb kept only the in-frame ones, dropping some. The table records under 400,000 clones, around 86% of them present only once. Here the sequenced sample was peripheral blood, taken in a trial of Ad26.COV2.S vaccine versus placebo. The receptor set was obtained from a person aged 18 to 65 who received the Ad26.COV2.S COVID-19 vaccine or a placebo.

The V and J genes are TRBV6-5 and TRBJ1-5; 7 bases agree with TRBD1. CDR1 MNHEY and CDR2 SVGAGI come from the germline V gene. CDR3 length equals 13 residues. Trimming cost V 10 bases and J 6 bases; bases outside gene matches: 9. The CDR3 spells CAIQGDRGQPQHF. Written as DNA, the CDR3 is TGTGCCATTCAGGGGGACCGGGGTCAGCCCCAGCATTTT.

The CDR3 DNA sequence: TGTGCCAGCAGCCAAGACCCTAGCAATCAGCCCCAGCATTTT. Translated, it gives CASSQDPSNQPQHF. The chain joins TRBV3-1 (or the pseudogene TRBV3-2) to TRBJ1-5; D gene uncertain. CDR1 and CDR2 (germline): LGHDT, YNNKEL (reference sequence). The V and J ends lost 0 bases and 0 bases respectively, with 3 bases between them. The CDR3 sequence is 14 residues long.

The V and J genes are TRBV6-4 and TRBJ2-2, with 7 bases lining up with TRBD1. The CDR3 runs 16 residues. Germline V CDR1 and CDR2: MRHNA, SNTAGT. Losses at the gene ends were 3 bases for V and 8 bases for J; bases not matched to a gene: 12. For the CDR3, the DNA is TGTGCCAGCAGTGAGTTCGGGACAGATGGTTCGGGGGAGCTGTTTTTT. It yields the protein CASSEFGTDGSGELFF.

The genes are TRBV6-5 and TRBJ1-6; D unclear. Trimming shortened V by 4 bases and J by 0 bases, and 10 bases separated the two germline ends. The CDR3 sequence is 16 residues long. Germline CDR1 MNHEY, CDR2 SVGAGI. CDR3 sequence reads: CASSLWDVSYNSPLHF. DNA of the CDR3: TGTGCCAGCAGTTTGTGGGATGTCTCCTATAATTCACCCCTCCACTTT.

The genes are TRBV30 and TRBJ1-1; 7 bases line up with TRBD1. This CDR3 has 16 residues. V was clipped by 1 base and J by 0 bases; unmatched bases: 8. CDR1 and CDR2 (germline): GTSNPN, SVGIG (reference sequence). This CDR3 is CAWSAGGYFMNTEAFF. For the CDR3, the DNA is TGTGCCTGGAGTGCAGGGGGATATTTTATGAACACTGAAGCTTTCTTT.

V and J are TRBV30 and TRBJ1-1; no reliable D call. In germline, CDR1 is GTSNPN, CDR2 SVGIG (reference sequence). The CDR3 consists of 13 residues. V shed 3 bases and J shed 0 bases, with 8 bases lying between them. Written as DNA, the CDR3 is TGTGCCTGGAGCAGGATAATGAACACTGAAGCTTTCTTT. Encoded protein: CAWSRIMNTEAFF.

CDR3 in amino acids: CASSSHNRGPDTQYF. The DNA of the CDR3 is TGTGCCAGCAGTTCGCACAACCGGGGCCCAGATACGCAGTATTTT. The V gene is TRBV6-2 or TRBV6-3, the J gene TRBJ2-3; the D gene could be TRBD1 or TRBD2 (5 bases each). Germline loops: CDR1 MNHEY, CDR2 SVGEGT. V shed 4 bases and J shed 4 bases, with 15 bases lying between them. The CDR3 loop spans 15 amino acids.

The sample holds one count of this clone. V and J are TRBV5-6 and TRBJ2-1, with 12 bases lining up with TRBD2. The CDR3 loop spans 17 amino acids. With V trimmed by 2 bases and J by 5 bases, 8 bases remained unmatched. CDR1 and CDR2 from the germline V gene are SGHDT and YYEEEE. The CDR3 nucleotides are TGTGCCAGCAGCTTACCCTCTAGCGGGGGGGCTGACAATGAGCAGTTCTTC. It translates to CASSLPSSGGADNEQFF.

In this sample, this clone turned up once. The chain is built from TRBV5-1 and TRBJ2-1; 8 nucleotides match TRBD1. V was clipped by 0 bases and J by 8 bases; unmatched bases: 10. Germline V gene lookup returns CDR1 SGHRS and CDR2 YFSETQ. CDR3 length: 16 residues. The CDR3 region has the DNA TGCGCCAGCAGCTTGGCCCCGACAGGGGAGGTCGATGAGCAGTTCTTC. Its protein is CASSLAPTGEVDEQFF.

This clone was counted a single time. The V call is TRBV5-1, the J call TRBJ2-7, with D tentatively TRBD1 (6 bases). CDR1 is SGHRS and CDR2 is YFSETQ in the germline V gene. The CDR3 is 14 residues long. Between the trimmed V and J ends, which lost 0 bases and 0 bases, there was a span of 7 bases. The CDR3 reads CASSLVGASYEQYF. CDR3 DNA: TGCGCCAGCAGCTTGGTGGGGGCCTCCTACGAGCAGTACTTC.

The V call is TRBV5-6, the J call TRBJ2-1; no reliable D call. The germline V gene has CDR1 SGHDT and CDR2 YYEEEE. CDR3 length equals 16 residues. Trimming left V 0 bases short and J 7 bases short, with 17 bases between. CDR3 nucleotide sequence: TGTGCCAGCAGCTTGGTGGGTGGTCTCGGGTTTAATGAGCAGTTCTTC. Its protein is CASSLVGGLGFNEQFF.

This clone showed up just once. This chain uses TRBV19 with TRBJ2-3; possibly TRBD2 for D (5 bases). Germline-derived CDR1 and CDR2 are LNHDA and SQIVND (reference sequence). This CDR3 region has 16 residues. Between the trimmed V and J ends, which lost 6 bases and 5 bases, there was a span of 21 bases. As DNA, the CDR3 is TGTGCCAGTAGCATGGGAGCATTAAGGCTAGTAGATACGCAGTATTTT. This translates into CASSMGALRLVDTQYF. The full variable domain, its missing parts supplied by reference TRBV19 and TRBJ2-3, is DGGITQSPKYLFRKEGQNVTLSCEQNLNHDAMYWYRQDPGQGLRLIYYSQIVNDFQKGDIAEGYSVSREKKESFPLTVTSAQKNPTAFYLCASSMGALRLVDTQYFGPGTRLTVL.